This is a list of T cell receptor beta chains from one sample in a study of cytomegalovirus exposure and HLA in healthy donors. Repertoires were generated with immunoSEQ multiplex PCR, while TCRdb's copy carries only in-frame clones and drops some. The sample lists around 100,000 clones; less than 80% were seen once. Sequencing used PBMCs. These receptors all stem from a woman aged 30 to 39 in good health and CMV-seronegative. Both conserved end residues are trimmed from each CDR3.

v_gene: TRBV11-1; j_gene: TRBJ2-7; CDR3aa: ASSLGTERSYEEQY
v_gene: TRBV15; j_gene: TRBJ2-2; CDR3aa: ATSKRDHTGELF
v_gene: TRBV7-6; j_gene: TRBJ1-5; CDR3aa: ASSLVGHRLGAQH
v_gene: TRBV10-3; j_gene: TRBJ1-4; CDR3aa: AISESQGGGEKLF
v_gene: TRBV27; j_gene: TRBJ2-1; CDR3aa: ASNTSILSYNEQF
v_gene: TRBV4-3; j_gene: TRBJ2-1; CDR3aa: ASSQGRSSVEQF
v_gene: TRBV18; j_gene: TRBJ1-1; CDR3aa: ASSPRGNTEAF
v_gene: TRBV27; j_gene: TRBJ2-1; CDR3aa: ASSLRGLAGLVDEQF
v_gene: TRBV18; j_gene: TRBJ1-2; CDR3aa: ASSLTGQGARGYT
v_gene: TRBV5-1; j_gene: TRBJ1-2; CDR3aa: ASSSSSLYGYT
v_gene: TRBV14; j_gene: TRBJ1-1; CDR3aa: ASSPSRVTGDF
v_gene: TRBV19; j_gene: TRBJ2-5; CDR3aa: ASSMTWDRDAETQY
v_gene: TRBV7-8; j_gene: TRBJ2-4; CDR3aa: ASSLPTAAQSFHIQY
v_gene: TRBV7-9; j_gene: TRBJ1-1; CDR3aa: ASSGMDRDPF
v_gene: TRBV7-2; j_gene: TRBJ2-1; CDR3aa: ASSPRPGGNNEQF
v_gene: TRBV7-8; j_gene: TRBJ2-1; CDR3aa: ASSSALNEQF
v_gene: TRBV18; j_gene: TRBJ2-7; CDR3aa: ASSPDRVYGHEQY
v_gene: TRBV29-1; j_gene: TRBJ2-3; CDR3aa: SVSSGIGTQY
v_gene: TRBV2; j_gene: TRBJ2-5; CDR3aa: ASRGLAGGTSRETQY
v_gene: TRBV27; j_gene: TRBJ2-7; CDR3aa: ASSFGQGSGEQY
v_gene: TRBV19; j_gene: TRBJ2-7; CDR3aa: ASGTGREQY
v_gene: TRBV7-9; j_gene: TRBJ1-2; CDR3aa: ASSSGTGDLYGYT
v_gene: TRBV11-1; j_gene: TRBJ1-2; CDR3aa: ASSFPDRGSGYT
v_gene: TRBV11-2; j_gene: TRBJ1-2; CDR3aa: ASSLRRGRSYGYT
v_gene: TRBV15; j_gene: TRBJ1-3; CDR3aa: ATSRPQTSGNTIY
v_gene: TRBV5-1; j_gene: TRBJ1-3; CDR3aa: ASSPDIHSGNTIY
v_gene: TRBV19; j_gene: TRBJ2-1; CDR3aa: ASRRDRSSYNEQF
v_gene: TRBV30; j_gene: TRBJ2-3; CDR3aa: AWRTSGTDTQY
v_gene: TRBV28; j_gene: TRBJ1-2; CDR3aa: ASSLGPDRANYGYT
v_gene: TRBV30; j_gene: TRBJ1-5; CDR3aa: AWSVRGDSNQPQH
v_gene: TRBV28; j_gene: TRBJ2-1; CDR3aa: ASSLRGLAGNEQF
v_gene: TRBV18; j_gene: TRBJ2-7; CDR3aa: ASSPFTGGTYEQY
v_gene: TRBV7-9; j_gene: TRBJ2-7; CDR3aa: ASSLGRARQY
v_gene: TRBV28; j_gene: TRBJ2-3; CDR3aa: ASRIAGGSDTQY
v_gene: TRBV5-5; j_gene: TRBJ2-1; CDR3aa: ASSSGQGIYNEQF
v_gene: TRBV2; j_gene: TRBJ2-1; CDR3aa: ASAGLLLLDNNEQF
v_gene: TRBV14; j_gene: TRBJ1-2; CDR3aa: ASSQGRQGPFWGYT
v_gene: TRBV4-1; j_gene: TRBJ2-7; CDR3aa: ASSQGPLAGVYEQY
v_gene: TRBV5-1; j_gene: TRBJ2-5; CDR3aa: ASSSRQGFGETQY
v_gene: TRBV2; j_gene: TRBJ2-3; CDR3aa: ASSEAQGRTDTQY
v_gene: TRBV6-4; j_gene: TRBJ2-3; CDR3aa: ASSEVAGERDTQY
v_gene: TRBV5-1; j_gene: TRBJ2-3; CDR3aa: ASSPAERTDTQY
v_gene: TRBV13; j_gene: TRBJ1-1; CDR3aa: ASSLGQNTEAF
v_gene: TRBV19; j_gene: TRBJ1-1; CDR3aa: ASSMLQGMNTEAF
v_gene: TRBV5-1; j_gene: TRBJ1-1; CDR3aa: ASSSTTGGSYAI
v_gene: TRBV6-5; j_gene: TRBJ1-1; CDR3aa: ASSHRGRVNTEAF
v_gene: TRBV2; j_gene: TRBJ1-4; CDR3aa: ASNLQGADEKLF
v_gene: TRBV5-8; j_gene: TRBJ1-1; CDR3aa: ASSLNRGLNTEAF
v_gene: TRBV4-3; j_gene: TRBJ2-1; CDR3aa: ASSQRGGSHEQF
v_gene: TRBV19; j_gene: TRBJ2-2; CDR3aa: ASMWGTGSTGELF
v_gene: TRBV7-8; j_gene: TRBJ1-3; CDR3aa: ASSRDSRNTIY
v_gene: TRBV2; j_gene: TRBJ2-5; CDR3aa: ASRQDQETQY
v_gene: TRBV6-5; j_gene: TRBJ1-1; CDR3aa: ASRSLQGVGTEAF
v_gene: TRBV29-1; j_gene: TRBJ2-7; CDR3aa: SVILAGYYEQY